This TCR beta chain derives from a study of early T cells in non-severe SARS-CoV-2 infection. Per germline, CDR1 MNHEY and CDR2 SVGEGT. The CDR3 has 14 amino acids. Deletions cut 0 bases from V and 1 base from J, with 6 bases between. This clonotype was detected only a few times. In TCRdb, the 5' RACE reads were re-called with MiXCR into one record per CDR3 protein. The sample lists over 50,000 distinct CDR3 sequences; roughly 13% were seen once. Sample: whole blood. This receptor was obtained from an adult who was a healthcare worker with PCR-confirmed SARS-CoV-2 infection or an uninfected control (not recorded which). This chain connects TRBV6-2 or TRBV6-3 to TRBJ2-5; D not certain. This CDR3 is CASSYSAVQETQYF. CDR3 DNA: TGTGCCAGCAGTTACTCCGCAGTCCAAGAGACCCAGTACTTC.